One sample yielded the 8 T cell receptor beta chains listed below, sequenced in a study of T-cell reconstitution after alpha-beta-depleted transplantation in children. The TCRbeta library was prepared with unique molecular identifiers. TCRdb passed the PCR reads through MiXCR, listing each CDR3 protein once. The data show 45,000 to 60,000 distinct CDR3 sequences, around 56% seen once. Sequenced here: peripheral blood, sampled before TCRalphabeta/CD19-depleted stem cell transplant. The receptors were sampled from a boy under three years old with SCID, due to receive a stem cell transplant.

V is TRBV20-1 and J is TRBJ2-1; D unclear. The germline V gene encodes CDR1 DFQATT and CDR2 SNEGSKA (reference sequence). CDR3 length: 12 residues. Trimming removed 5 bases from V and 2 bases from J, with 7 bases in between. CDR3 sequence (DNA): TGCAGTGCTGACGAGACCTACAATGAGCAGTTCTTC. Protein product: CSADETYNEQFF.

In this sample, this clonotype turned up a few times. This sequence joins TRBV20-1 and TRBJ2-5; TRBD2 aligns across 7 bases. The J segment lost 5 bases and the V segment lost 1 base, leaving 7 bases of the junction unmatched. This CDR3 spans 14 amino acids. Germline CDR1 DFQATT, CDR2 SNEGSKA (reference sequence). The CDR3 DNA reads TGCAGTGCTAGAGCGGGACTAACCTTGGAGACCCAGTACTTC. It is translated as CSARAGLTLETQYF.

The chain is built from TRBV28 and TRBJ2-6; D could derive from TRBD1 or TRBD2 (7 bases each). The CDR3 is 16 residues long. The V gene's germline CDR1 is MDHEN and CDR2 SYDVKM. With 6 bases removed from V and 3 bases from J, the gap between germline ends came to 15 bases. The CDR3 loop is CASSPGGGGGANVLTF. The CDR3, as DNA: TGTGCCAGCAGCCCAGGGGGGGGCGGTGGGGCCAACGTCCTGACTTTC.

This clonotype came up many times. The chain uses TRBV6-4 and TRBJ2-1, with TRBD2 matching over 10 bases. From germline, CDR1 is MRHNA and CDR2 SNTAGT. V lost 0 bases, J lost 7 bases, and 6 bases stayed unmatched. CDR3 length: 16 residues. The CDR3 DNA follows: TGTGCCAGCAGTGACTCGAATAGCGGGGGGTTTAATGAGCAGTTCTTC. The encoded protein is CASSDSNSGGFNEQFF.

This clonotype was seen a handful of times. V gene TRBV6-1 combines with J gene TRBJ1-1; TRBD1 aligns across 7 bases. V lost 5 bases to trimming and J lost 1 base; unmatched junction nucleotides: 4. This CDR3 is built from 14 residues. The germline V gene encodes CDR1 MNHNS and CDR2 SASEGT. CDR3 in DNA: TGTGCCAGCAGTCCCGGGACAGAGAACACTGAAGCTTTCTTT. Its protein product is CASSPGTENTEAFF.

The sample holds a few counts of this clonotype. J is TRBJ2-4 and V is TRBV6-1; the match to TRBD1 covers 7 bases. Germline CDR1 and CDR2: MNHNS and SASEGT. The CDR3 length is 17 residues. V was clipped by 7 bases and J by 0 bases; unmatched bases: 12. This chain's CDR3 is CASNIQGSQLAKNIQYF. The CDR3 nucleotides read TGTGCCAGCAATATACAGGGGTCCCAATTAGCCAAAAACATTCAGTACTTC.

This chain connects TRBV12-3 or TRBV12-4 to TRBJ2-1, with 8 bases aligning to TRBD2. J lost 7 bases, V lost 6 bases, and 5 bases had no gene match. The CDR3 is 13 amino acids. CDR3 nucleotide sequence: TGTGCCAGCAGCGGAGCGGGGGTTAATGAGCAGTTCTTC. Translation gives CASSGAGVNEQFF.

This clonotype has only a few counts. The genes are TRBV12-3 or TRBV12-4 and TRBJ1-4, with D possibly TRBD1 on 6 matching bases. The V and J ends lost 3 bases and 11 bases respectively, with 13 bases between them. CDR3 length: 13 amino acids. The DNA of the CDR3 is TGTGCCAGCAGTTTTGAGGGGGGAGGTAAACTGTTTTTT. As protein: CASSFEGGGKLFF.